This record looks at one T cell receptor beta chain sequence and its context. Its target antigen remains unknown. One base away there is no much larger clone; base qualities are not given. Library method: the immunoSEQ multiplex PCR assay. TCRdb retrieved this table from immuneACCESS and kept in-frame rearrangements only. Not all clones are present; in checked studies, unresolved V genes account for under half, and no reason is known for the remainder. This sample comprises around 20,000 clones, roughly four fifths of them detected only once. The ten top clones hold 29% of the sample. The CDR3 holds 13 amino acids from the cysteine to the phenylalanine. Left in the record is the CDR3 DNA by itself, 39 bases read in frame from the first base. V is cut by 2 bases and J by 6 bases, and the space between the germline ends is 10 bases. For CDR1 and CDR2, the germline V gene lists SNHLY and FYNNEI. This entry is derived from a study of control samples from healthy donors and cancer patients (TCRdb year 2020).

The receptor comes from a man of 80 years or more with head and neck cancer. Recombination linked TRBV2 to TRBJ1-2; tentative D gene TRBD1, with 6 bases matching. Input material: PBMCs. The CDR3 loop reads CASSERGADGYTF. The DNA sequence is as follows: TGTGCCAGCAGTGAACGGGGGGCGGATGGCTACACCTTC.